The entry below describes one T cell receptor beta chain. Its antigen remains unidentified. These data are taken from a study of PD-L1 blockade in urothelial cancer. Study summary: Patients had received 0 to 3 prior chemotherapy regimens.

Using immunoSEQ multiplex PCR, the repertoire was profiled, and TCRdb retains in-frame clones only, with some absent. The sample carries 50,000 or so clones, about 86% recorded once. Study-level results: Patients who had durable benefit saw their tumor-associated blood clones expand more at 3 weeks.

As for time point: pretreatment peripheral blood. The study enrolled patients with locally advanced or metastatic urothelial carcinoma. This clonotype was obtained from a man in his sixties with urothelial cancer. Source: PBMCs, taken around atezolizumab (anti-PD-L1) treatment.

CDR3 DNA: TGCGCCAGCAGCCCATCACAGGGTGGTCCCGGGGAGCTGTTTTTT. This translates into CASSPSQGGPGELFF. The rearrangement links TRBV5-1 to TRBJ2-2; D might be TRBD1 (6 bases). V was shortened by 4 bases and J by 6 bases, with 16 bases between the two germline ends. CDR1 is SGHRS and CDR2 is YFSETQ in the germline V gene. The length of the CDR3 is 15 residues.